The 22 T cell receptor beta chains below come from one sample, sequenced in a study of graft-versus-host responses after intestinal transplantation. These receptors are not linked to any known antigen. Some clones are missing from TCRdb's copy, which holds only in-frame ones; the method was immunoSEQ multiplex PCR. The sample comprises some 85,000 clones, 85% to 95% of which are singletons, and roughly 0.37% rests with the top ten. Material: unstimulated CD8+ T cells sorted from spleen or lymph node cells, obtained before transplant. The receptors originated from a human donor who was the organ donor for an intestinal transplant.

The chain joins TRBV2 to TRBJ1-2; possible D gene TRBD1, 6 bases. The CDR3 loop spans 13 amino acids. V lost 8 bases, J lost 2 bases, and 12 bases lay in between. Germline values: CDR1 SNHLY, CDR2 FYNNEI. CDR3 nucleotides: TGTGCCAGCCTGGACAGTCGGAACTATGGCTACACCTTC. Amino acid sequence: CASLDSRNYGYTF.

V is TRBV4-3 and J is TRBJ1-1; D is perhaps TRBD1 (5 bases). This CDR3 is built from 14 residues. V lost 3 bases, J lost 5 bases, and 13 bases lay in between. The germline gives CDR1 LGHNA, CDR2 YSLEER. The CDR3 nucleotides are TGCGCCAGCAGCCAGCAGCAGGGTTGGACTGAAGCTTTCTTT. Residues: CASSQQQGWTEAFF.

This chain joins TRBV4-3 and TRBJ2-1; D uncertain. The ends were cut back, 0 bases at V and 7 bases at J, with 4 bases in the middle. Germline V lookup: CDR1 LGHNA, CDR2 YSLEER. The CDR3 contains 12 residues. The CDR3 DNA is TGCGCCAGCAGCCAAGAGTCTAATGAGCAGTTCTTC. This codes for CASSQESNEQFF.

The rearrangement uses TRBV5-5 and TRBJ2-7; TRBD1 matches at 8 bases. Germline V gene sequence: CDR1 SGHKS, CDR2 YYEKEE (reference sequence). Trimming took 3 bases from V and 2 from J; bases not matched to a gene: 7. CDR3 size: 15 residues. The CDR3 loop reads CASSSTDREPYEQYF. DNA for the CDR3: TGTGCCAGCAGCTCGACGGACAGGGAACCCTACGAGCAGTACTTC.

This clone was seen once. This rearrangement joins TRBV19 to TRBJ2-7; TRBD2 matches at 7 bases. The V gene's germline CDR1 is LNHDA and CDR2 SQIVND (reference sequence). CDR3 size: 15 residues. Unmatched junction bases numbered 7, after V lost 4 bases and J lost 1 base. The CDR3 region is CASSRGLGTSYEQYF. CDR3 bases: TGTGCCAGTAGTAGAGGACTAGGAACTTCCTACGAGCAGTACTTC.

The chain combines TRBV4-1 with TRBJ2-7; tentatively, D is TRBD2 (6 bases). V was pared by 3 bases and J by 5 bases, with 20 bases between. The germline V gene has CDR1 MGHRA and CDR2 YSYEKL. The CDR3 is 16 amino acids. In nucleotides, the CDR3 is TGCGCCAGCAGCCACGGGAGAGGTGGGGTAGTCAACGAGCAGTACTTC. The encoded protein is CASSHGRGGVVNEQYF.

The chain is built from TRBV5-1 and TRBJ1-5; D unclear. The length of the CDR3 is 16 residues. The V gene's germline CDR1 is SGHRS and CDR2 YFSETQ. Trimming cost V 4 bases and J 2 bases, with 16 bases left between them. The CDR3 loop is CASSLDGFIGNQPQHF. In nucleotides, the CDR3 is TGCGCCAGCAGCCTGGACGGTTTCATTGGCAATCAGCCCCAGCATTTT.

This clone was recorded a few times. The rearrangement joins TRBV5-4 to TRBJ1-1; 9 bases line up with TRBD1. Germline trimming cut 1 base from V and 8 bases from J; bases unmatched to any gene: 9. In germline, CDR1 is SGHNT, CDR2 YYREEE (reference sequence). The CDR3 has 15 residues. CDR3 residues: CASSLLGQGGLEAFF. The CDR3 DNA reads TGTGCCAGCAGCTTGCTGGGACAGGGCGGGTTAGAAGCTTTCTTT.

V and J are TRBV9 and TRBJ2-1, with a weak D call TRBD1 (5 bases). The CDR3 contains 15 residues. Trimming removed 0 bases at V and 2 bases at J, with 9 bases between. Germline-derived CDR1 and CDR2 are SGDLS and YYNGEE. The CDR3 DNA sequence: TGTGCCAGCAGCGTAGAGGCAGGGACCTACAATGAGCAGTTCTTC. Protein: CASSVEAGTYNEQFF.

V is TRBV7-8 and J is TRBJ2-7, with D perhaps TRBD2 (5 bases). Germline V gene lookup returns CDR1 SGHVS and CDR2 FQNEAQ. Trimming removed 4 bases at V and 2 bases at J, with 9 bases between. The CDR3 covers 13 residues. The CDR3 here is CASSSTGTYEQYF. The CDR3 DNA reads as TGTGCCAGCAGCTCGACGGGAACCTACGAGCAGTACTTC.

The V gene is TRBV4-3, the J gene TRBJ1-6, with a possible D match to TRBD1 (6 bases). CDR1 is LGHNA, CDR2 YSLEER, per germline. This CDR3 is built from 16 residues. V dropped 4 bases and J dropped 9 bases, with 19 bases sitting between them. The CDR3 spells CASSPALGALASPLHF. The CDR3 DNA reads TGCGCCAGCAGCCCGGCCTTGGGGGCGCTTGCTTCACCCCTCCACTTT.

This clone was detected only a few times. The chain joins TRBV10-3 to TRBJ2-1, with 8 positions matching TRBD2. Germline CDR1 ENHRY, CDR2 SYGVKD. CDR3 length: 15 residues. J gave up 3 bases and V 1 base, and 2 bases lay outside the gene matches. The CDR3 protein is CAISEFGGDYNEQFF. CDR3 sequence (DNA): TGTGCCATCAGTGAGTTCGGGGGGGACTACAATGAGCAGTTCTTC.

J is TRBJ1-1 and V is TRBV6-1; unclear D gene. V dropped 6 bases and J dropped 5 bases, with 13 bases sitting between them. The length of the CDR3 is 13 residues. Germline CDR1 and CDR2: MNHNS and SASEGT. CDR3 DNA sequence: TGTGCCAGCAGCGCCGACCGGGGAACTGAAGCTTTCTTT. Protein product: CASSADRGTEAFF.

This clone was detected once. The CDR3 spells CASSFGGISEAFF. DNA of the CDR3: TGTGCCAGCAGCTTCGGGGGAATCTCTGAAGCTTTCTTT. This sequence joins TRBV5-4 and TRBJ1-1; D is perhaps TRBD1 (5 bases). V gave up 2 bases and J gave up 6 bases, with 11 bases separating them. There are 13 residues in the CDR3. Germline loops: CDR1 SGHNT, CDR2 YYREEE (reference sequence). The full variable domain, rest sourced from reference TRBV5-4 and TRBJ1-1, is ETGVTQSPTHLIKTRGQQVTLRCSSQSGHNTVSWYQQALGQGPQFIFQYYREEENGRGNFPPRFSGLQFPNYSSELNVNALELDDSALYLCASSFGGISEAFFGQGTRLTVV.

J is TRBJ1-1 and V is TRBV19; D uncertain. V dropped 8 bases and J dropped 4 bases, with 17 bases sitting between them. There are 14 residues in the CDR3. Germline lookup yields CDR1 LNHDA and CDR2 SQIVND (reference sequence). CDR3 bases: TGTGCCAGTGAAAGTAATGTGGGCCGCACTGAAGCTTTCTTT. This sequence encodes CASESNVGRTEAFF.

As regards this clone: At one boundary the junction diverges from the germline segment, which might be a read error. The rearrangement uses TRBV5-6 and TRBJ1-1; D gene unclear. Germline assignment: CDR1 SGHDT and CDR2 YYEEEE. The CDR3 is 12 amino acids. CDR3 in amino acids: CASSSGNAEAFF. The CDR3 nucleotides are TGTGCCAGCAGCTCGGGGAACGCTGAAGCTTTCTTT.

CDR3 sequence reads: CASSFDGQMSYTF. In DNA, the CDR3 is TGTGCCAGCAGCTTTGACGGACAAATGAGCTACACCTTC. This sequence joins TRBV7-3 and TRBJ1-2, with D possibly being TRBD1 (5 bases). V was clipped by 3 bases and J by 9 bases, with 14 bases between them. Germline CDR1 SGHTA, CDR2 FQGTGA. CDR3 size: 13 residues.

This chain uses TRBV9 with TRBJ2-3, with TRBD2 matching 9 bases. Looked up from germline, CDR1 is SGDLS and CDR2 is YYNGEE. The J segment lost 2 bases and the V segment lost 3 bases, leaving 13 bases of the junction unmatched. This CDR3 spans 18 amino acids. The CDR3, as DNA: TGTGCCAGCAGCGGAGCCGGGGAGGGACTAGCATACACAGATACGCAGTATTTT. Its translation is CASSGAGEGLAYTDTQYF.

The chain uses TRBV25-1 and TRBJ1-2; TRBD1 might be the D (5 bases). Germline CDR1 MGHDK, CDR2 SYGVNS. The CDR3 runs to 13 residues. The V and J ends lost 7 bases and 3 bases respectively, with 12 bases between them. The CDR3 coding sequence is TGTGCCAGCACCACGGGGGACGACTATGGCTACACCTTC. It encodes CASTTGDDYGYTF.

The genes are TRBV4-3 and TRBJ2-3; 8 positions match TRBD2. Germline V gene lookup returns CDR1 LGHNA and CDR2 YSLEER. This CDR3 comprises 17 residues. Losses at the gene ends were 2 bases for V and 6 bases for J; bases not matched to a gene: 13. The CDR3 DNA follows: TGCGCCAGCAGCCAATATCCCGGACTAGCCGTCGCCGATACGCAGTATTTT. This gives the protein CASSQYPGLAVADTQYF.

The CDR3 coding sequence is TGTGCCAGCAGCGTAGGGGGCGGTGAAGACTCTGGAAACACCATATATTTT. Its translation: CASSVGGGEDSGNTIYF. V usage is TRBV9 and J usage is TRBJ1-3; D might be TRBD1 (5 bases). The CDR3 has 17 amino acids. Germline CDR1 is SGDLS and CDR2 is YYNGEE. Deletions cut 0 bases from V and 0 bases from J, with 13 bases between.

This chain joins TRBV6-5 and TRBJ2-5, with D possibly being TRBD2 (6 bases). The CDR3 runs to 15 residues. The V and J ends lost 2 bases and 6 bases respectively, with 16 bases between them. Germline V gene data show CDR1 as MNHEY and CDR2 as SVGAGI. CDR3 amino acids: CASSYQRGFGKTQYF. In DNA form, the CDR3 reads TGTGCCAGCAGTTACCAACGGGGGTTTGGGAAGACCCAGTACTTC.